The subject of this entry is one TCR beta chain. Attachment of unique molecular identifiers to individual cDNA molecules was performed in the library. TCRdb reprocessed the RACE reads with MiXCR, giving one entry per CDR3 protein. The sample shows about 97,000 distinct CDR3 sequences, 25% to 35% of them seen only once. These data originate in a study of human T cells and chemical hapten exposure. On the study more broadly: Women made up most patients, who had alopecia areata, totalis or universalis.

The CDR3 contains 15 residues. The V gene lost 2 bases and the J gene lost 6 bases, with 20 bases spanning the gap. Germline V lookup: CDR1 GTSNPN, CDR2 SVGIG (reference sequence). Time point of the sample: patch test 3, about 24 weeks after DPC sensitization. Treatment reported: therapeutic diphenylcyclopropenone sensitization with weekly scalp DPC. The drawing of blood occurred before each patch test was applied. The receptor was derived from a middle-aged man with alopecia areata. Some clones in this sample may be carry-over from other donors' samples. The sample here was whole blood, taken in connection with sensitization to the hapten diphenylcyclopropenone (DPC). The chain couples TRBV30 to TRBJ2-7; TRBD1 is a possible D gene (6 bases). CDR3 residues: CAWSMPRGGGSEQYF. The DNA of the CDR3 is TGTGCCTGGAGTATGCCGCGAGGGGGTGGGAGCGAGCAGTACTTC.